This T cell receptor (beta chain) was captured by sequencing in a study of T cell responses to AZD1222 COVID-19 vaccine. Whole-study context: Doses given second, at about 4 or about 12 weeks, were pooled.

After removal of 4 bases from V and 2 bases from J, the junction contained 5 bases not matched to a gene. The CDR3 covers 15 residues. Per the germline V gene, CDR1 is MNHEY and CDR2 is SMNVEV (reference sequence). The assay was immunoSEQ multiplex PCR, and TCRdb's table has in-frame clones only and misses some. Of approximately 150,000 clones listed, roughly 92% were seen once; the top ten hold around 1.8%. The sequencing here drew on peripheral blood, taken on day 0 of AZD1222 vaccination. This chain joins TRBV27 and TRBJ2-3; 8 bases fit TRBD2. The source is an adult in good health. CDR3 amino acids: CASSSYSGTTDTQYF. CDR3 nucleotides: TGTGCCAGCAGTTCCTATAGCGGGACCACAGATACGCAGTATTTT.